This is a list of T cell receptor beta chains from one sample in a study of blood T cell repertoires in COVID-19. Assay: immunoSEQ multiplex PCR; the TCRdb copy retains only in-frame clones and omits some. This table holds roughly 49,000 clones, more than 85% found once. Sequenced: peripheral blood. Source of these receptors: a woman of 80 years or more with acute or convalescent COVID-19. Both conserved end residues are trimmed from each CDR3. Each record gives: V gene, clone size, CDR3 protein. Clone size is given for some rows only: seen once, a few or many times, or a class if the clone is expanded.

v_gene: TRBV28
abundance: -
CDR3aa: ASRGAGLAISYNEQF

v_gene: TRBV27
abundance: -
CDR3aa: ASSRPGQEGRKTQY

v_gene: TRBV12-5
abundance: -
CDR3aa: ASGFSGLTTDTQY

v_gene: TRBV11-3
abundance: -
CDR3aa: ASSLAQGRPTEAF

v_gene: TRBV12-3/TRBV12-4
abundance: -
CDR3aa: ASRFDTGELF

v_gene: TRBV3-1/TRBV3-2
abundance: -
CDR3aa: ASSLRTGPANTEAF

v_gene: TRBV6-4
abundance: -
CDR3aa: ASSVLSNGDSPLH

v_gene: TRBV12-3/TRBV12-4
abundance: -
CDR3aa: ASSFFPETQY

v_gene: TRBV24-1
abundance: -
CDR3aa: ATSVAGQSYGYT

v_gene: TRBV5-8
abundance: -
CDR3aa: ASTGDYNEQF

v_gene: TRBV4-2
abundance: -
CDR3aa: ASSQGSGVSQPQH

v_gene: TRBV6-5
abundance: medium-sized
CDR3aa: ASNRDRGRYEQY

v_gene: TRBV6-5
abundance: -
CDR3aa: ASSYSTAASSYEQY

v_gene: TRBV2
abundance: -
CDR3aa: ATRPGGGSYEQY

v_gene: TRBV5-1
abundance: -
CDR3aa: ASSLAAGNTEAF

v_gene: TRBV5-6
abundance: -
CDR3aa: ASSLRTGFGQPQH

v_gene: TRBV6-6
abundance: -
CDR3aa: ASSRTGAGNTIY

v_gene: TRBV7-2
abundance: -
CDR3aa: ASSQDRADSGNTIY

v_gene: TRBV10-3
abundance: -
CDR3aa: AISGGTGATYEQY

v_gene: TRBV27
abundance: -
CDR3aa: ASSLMEGVNSPLH

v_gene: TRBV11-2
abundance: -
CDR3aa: ASSLVAGYGYT

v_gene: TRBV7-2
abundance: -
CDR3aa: ASSLLREAWETQY

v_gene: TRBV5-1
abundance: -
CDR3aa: ASSLVGRTTYEQY

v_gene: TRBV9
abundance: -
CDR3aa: ASSVGLAPGEQY

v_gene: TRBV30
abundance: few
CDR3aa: AWSVRGRTQF

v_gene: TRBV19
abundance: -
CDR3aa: ASSLTGGENEKLF

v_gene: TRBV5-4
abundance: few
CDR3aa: ASSPGAGNTIY

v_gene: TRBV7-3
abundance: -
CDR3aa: ASSLNPGVWRNTDTQY

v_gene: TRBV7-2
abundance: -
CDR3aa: ASSLGGLAGHDTQY

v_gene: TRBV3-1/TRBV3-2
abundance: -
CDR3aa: ASSPGTGGDTEAF

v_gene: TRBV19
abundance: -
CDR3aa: ATLTRDRAYGYT

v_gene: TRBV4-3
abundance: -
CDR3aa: ASSPLSGDGLAGGNQPQH

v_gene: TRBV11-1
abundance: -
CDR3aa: ASSPRTGTFTDTQY

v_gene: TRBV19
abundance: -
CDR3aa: ASSLAGGAYEQY

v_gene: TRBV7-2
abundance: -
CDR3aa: ASSPYLAGADTQY

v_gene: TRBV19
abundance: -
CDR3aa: ASRYGGNFGAF

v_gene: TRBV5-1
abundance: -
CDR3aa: ASSLGLAGGEQY

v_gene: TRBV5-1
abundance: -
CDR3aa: ASSSGTGARGTDTQY

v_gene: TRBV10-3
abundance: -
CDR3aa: AISAGLAGGNEQF

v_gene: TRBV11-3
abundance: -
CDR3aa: ASSLDQAFSMNTEAF

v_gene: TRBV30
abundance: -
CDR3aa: AWKVSSGSSEQF

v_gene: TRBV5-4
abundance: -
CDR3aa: ATSTGEMNEQY

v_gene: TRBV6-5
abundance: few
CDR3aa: ASSYWEVAGELF

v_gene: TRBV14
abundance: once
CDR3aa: ASSSGTGRYNEQF

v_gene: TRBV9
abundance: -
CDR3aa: ASTVGGTSGYNEQF

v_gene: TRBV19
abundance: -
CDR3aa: ASSISSGRAGEQF

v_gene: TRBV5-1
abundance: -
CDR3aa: ASSSEGTNYGYT

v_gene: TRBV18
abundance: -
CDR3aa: ASSPREGLNYGYT

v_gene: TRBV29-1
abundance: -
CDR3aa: SVEPGWSTEAF